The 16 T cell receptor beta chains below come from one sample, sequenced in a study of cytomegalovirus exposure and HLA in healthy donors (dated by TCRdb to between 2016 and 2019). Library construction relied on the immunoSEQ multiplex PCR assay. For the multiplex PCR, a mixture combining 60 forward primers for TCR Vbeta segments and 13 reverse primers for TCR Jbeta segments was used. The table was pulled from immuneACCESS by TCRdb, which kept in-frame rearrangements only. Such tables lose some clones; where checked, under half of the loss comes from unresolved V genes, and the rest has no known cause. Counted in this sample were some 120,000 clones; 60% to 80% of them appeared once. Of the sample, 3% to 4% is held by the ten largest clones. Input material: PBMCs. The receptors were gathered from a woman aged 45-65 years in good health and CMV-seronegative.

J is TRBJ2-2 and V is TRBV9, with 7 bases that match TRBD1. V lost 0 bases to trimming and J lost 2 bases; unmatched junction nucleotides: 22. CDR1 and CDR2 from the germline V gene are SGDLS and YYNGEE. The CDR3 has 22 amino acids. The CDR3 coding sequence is TGTGCCAGCAGCGTAGAAAGGGGGAGAGGGGGCAAAGTTCCACGAAACACCGGGGAGCTGTTTTTT. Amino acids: CASSVERGRGGKVPRNTGELFF.

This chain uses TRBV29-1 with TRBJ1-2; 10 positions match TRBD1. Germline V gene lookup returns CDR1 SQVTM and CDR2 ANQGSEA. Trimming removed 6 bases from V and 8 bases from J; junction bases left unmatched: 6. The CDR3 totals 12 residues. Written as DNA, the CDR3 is TGCAGCGTAGCGACAGGGGGCGAGGGCTACACCTTC. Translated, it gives CSVATGGEGYTF.

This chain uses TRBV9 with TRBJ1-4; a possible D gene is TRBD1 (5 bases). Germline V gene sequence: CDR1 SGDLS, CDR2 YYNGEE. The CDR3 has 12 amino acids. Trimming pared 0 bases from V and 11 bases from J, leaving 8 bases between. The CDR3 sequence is CASSVAGGKLFF. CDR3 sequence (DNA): TGTGCCAGCAGCGTAGCCGGGGGTAAACTGTTTTTT.

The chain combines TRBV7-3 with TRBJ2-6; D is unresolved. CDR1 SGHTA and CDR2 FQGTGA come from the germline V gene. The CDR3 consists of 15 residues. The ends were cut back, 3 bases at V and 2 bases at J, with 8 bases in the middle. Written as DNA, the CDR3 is TGTGCCAGCAGCTTGCTATTAACTGGGGCCAACGTCCTGACTTTC. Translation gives CASSLLLTGANVLTF. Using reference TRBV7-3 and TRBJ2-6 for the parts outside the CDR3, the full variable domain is GAGVSQTPSNKVTEKGKYVELRCDPISGHTALYWYRQSLGQGPEFLIYFQGTGAADDSGLPNDRFFAVRPEGSVSTLKIQRTERGDSAVYLCASSLLLTGANVLTFGAGSRLTVL.

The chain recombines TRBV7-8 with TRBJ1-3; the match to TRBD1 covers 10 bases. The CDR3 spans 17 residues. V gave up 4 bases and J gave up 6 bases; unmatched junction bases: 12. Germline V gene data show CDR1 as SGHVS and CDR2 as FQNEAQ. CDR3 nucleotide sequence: TGTGCCAGCAGCTCCCCGACAGGGGGCTCATACGAAAACACCATATATTTT. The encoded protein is CASSSPTGGSYENTIYF.

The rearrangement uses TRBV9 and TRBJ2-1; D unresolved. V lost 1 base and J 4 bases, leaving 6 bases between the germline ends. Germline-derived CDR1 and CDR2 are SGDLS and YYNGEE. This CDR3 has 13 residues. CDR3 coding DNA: TGTGCCAGCAGCGTAAACGCGTACAATGAGCAGTTCTTC. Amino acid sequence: CASSVNAYNEQFF.

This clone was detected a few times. CDR3 region: CASIRLAGGKETQYF. In DNA, the CDR3 is TGTGCCAGCATTCGACTAGCGGGAGGGAAAGAGACCCAGTACTTC. The chain has TRBV6-1 and TRBJ2-5; TRBD2 agrees at 14 bases. This CDR3 region has 15 residues. Per the germline V gene, CDR1 is MNHNS and CDR2 is SASEGT. V lost 7 bases, J lost 3 bases, and 4 bases stayed unmatched.

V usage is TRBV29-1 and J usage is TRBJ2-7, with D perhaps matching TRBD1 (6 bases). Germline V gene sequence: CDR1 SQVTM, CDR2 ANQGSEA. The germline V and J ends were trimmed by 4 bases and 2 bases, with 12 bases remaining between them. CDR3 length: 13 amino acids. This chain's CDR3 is CSVAKDSAYEQYF. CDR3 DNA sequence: TGCAGCGTTGCCAAGGACAGCGCCTACGAGCAGTACTTC.

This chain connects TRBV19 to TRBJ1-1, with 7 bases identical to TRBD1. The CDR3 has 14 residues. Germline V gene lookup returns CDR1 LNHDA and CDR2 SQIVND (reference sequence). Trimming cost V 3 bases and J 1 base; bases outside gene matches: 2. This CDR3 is CASSMRTGNTEAFF. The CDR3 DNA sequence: TGTGCCAGTAGTATGAGGACAGGGAACACTGAAGCTTTCTTT.

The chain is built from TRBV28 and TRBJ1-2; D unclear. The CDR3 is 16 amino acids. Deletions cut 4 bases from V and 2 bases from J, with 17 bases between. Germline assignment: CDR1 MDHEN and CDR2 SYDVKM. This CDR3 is CASSSPGGMVNYGYTF. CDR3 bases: TGTGCCAGCAGTTCGCCTGGAGGTATGGTGAACTATGGCTACACCTTC.

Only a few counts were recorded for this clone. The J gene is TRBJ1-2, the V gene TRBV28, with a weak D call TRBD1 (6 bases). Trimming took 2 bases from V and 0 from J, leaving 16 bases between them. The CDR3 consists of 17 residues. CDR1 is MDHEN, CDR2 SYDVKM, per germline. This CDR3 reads CASSLAGGHSANYGYTF. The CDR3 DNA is TGTGCCAGCAGTTTAGCGGGGGGCCATTCAGCTAACTATGGCTACACCTTC.

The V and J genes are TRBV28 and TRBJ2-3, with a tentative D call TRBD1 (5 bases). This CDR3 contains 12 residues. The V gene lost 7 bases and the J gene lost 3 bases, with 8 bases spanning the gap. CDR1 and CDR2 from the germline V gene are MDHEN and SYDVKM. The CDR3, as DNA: TGTGCCAGCACCAGGGCAACAGATACGCAGTATTTT. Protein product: CASTRATDTQYF.

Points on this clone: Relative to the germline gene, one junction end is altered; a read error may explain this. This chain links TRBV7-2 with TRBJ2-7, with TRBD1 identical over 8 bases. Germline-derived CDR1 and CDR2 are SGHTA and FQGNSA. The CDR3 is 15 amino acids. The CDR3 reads CASSLVTGMAGGEDF. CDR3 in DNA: TGTGCCAGCAGCTTGGTGACAGGGATGGCAGGGGGCGAGGACTTC.

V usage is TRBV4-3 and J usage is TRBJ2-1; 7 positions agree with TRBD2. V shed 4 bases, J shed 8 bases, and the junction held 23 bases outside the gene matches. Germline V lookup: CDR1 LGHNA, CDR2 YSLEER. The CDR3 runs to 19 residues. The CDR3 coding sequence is TGCGCCAGCAGCCTGGGTTCCTTTAAGCACCGGGAGGATAACGATGAGCAGTTCTTC. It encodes CASSLGSFKHREDNDEQFF.

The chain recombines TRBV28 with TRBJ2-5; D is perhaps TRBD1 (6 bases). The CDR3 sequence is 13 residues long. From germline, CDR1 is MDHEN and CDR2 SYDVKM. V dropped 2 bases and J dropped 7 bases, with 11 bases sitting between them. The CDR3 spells CASSLGQTWTQYF. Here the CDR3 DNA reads TGTGCCAGCAGTTTAGGACAGACATGGACCCAGTACTTC.

The CDR3: CASSGTGRQPQHF. CDR3 sequence (DNA): TGTGCCAGCAGCGGGACAGGGAGACAGCCCCAGCATTTT. This rearrangement joins TRBV27 to TRBJ1-5, with TRBD1 matching over 9 bases. Germline CDR1 and CDR2: MNHEY and SMNVEV (reference sequence). CDR3 length: 13 residues. V shed 6 bases, J shed 7 bases, and the junction held 4 bases outside the gene matches.